The 31 T cell receptor beta chains below were found in one sample sequenced in a study of blood T cell repertoires in COVID-19. This table comes from immunoSEQ multiplex PCR, and its TCRdb copy is limited to in-frame clones, with some not included. In the table there are more than 150,000 clones, about 89% of which are singletons. Sequenced: peripheral blood. The receptors shown here come from a man between 60 and 75 years old with acute or convalescent COVID-19.

As concerns this clone: The junction departs from germline at one end; a sequencing error may be responsible. The genes are TRBV9 and TRBJ1-1; tentatively, D is TRBD1 (6 bases). CDR1 is SGDLS and CDR2 is YYNGEE in the germline V gene. The CDR3 contains 12 residues. The CDR3 sequence is CASSPDSPEGVF. The CDR3 nucleotides are TGTGCCAGCAGCCCCGACAGCCCCGAGGGGGTCTTT.

The rearrangement links TRBV12-3 or TRBV12-4 to TRBJ1-6, with TRBD1 matching over 7 bases. V shed 6 bases and J 9 bases; nucleotides not matched to a gene: 5. This CDR3 has 13 residues. DNA of the CDR3: TGTGCCAGCAGGACAGGGCATGCTTCACCCCTCCACTTT. Translated: CASRTGHASPLHF.

The sample holds a few counts of this clone. The J gene is TRBJ2-2, the V gene TRBV6-2 or TRBV6-3; possible D gene TRBD1, 6 bases. Trimming pared 8 bases from V and 3 bases from J, leaving 13 bases between. The CDR3 totals 14 residues. Per the germline V gene, CDR1 is MNHEY and CDR2 is SVGEGT. The CDR3 sequence: CASCRTAHTGELFF. As DNA, the CDR3 is TGTGCCAGCTGCCGGACAGCCCACACCGGGGAGCTGTTTTTT.

The chain links TRBV4-2 to TRBJ2-1; D is uncertain. This CDR3 is built from 12 residues. Germline assignment: CDR1 LGHNA and CDR2 YNFKEQ. Trimming took off 4 bases at V and 6 bases at J, with 7 bases between the two ends. CDR3 in amino acids: CASSPPGNEQFF. The CDR3 DNA sequence: TGTGCCAGCAGCCCCCCGGGCAATGAGCAGTTCTTC.

The chain has TRBV10-3 and TRBJ1-2; D may be TRBD1 (6 bases). The ends were cut back, 4 bases at V and 3 bases at J, with 6 bases in the middle. The CDR3 is made up of 12 amino acids. Germline V gene data show CDR1 as ENHRY and CDR2 as SYGVKD. CDR3 coding DNA: TGTGCCATCAGTGGGACAGACTATGGCTACACCTTC. Protein: CAISGTDYGYTF.

The CDR3 here is CASSLEGAHTEAFF. In DNA, the CDR3 is TGCGCCAGCAGCTTGGAGGGGGCTCACACTGAAGCTTTCTTT. V is TRBV5-1 and J is TRBJ1-1, with 7 bases identical to TRBD1. V shed 0 bases and J 3 bases; nucleotides not matched to a gene: 2. The CDR3 length is 14 residues. Germline CDR1 SGHRS, CDR2 YFSETQ.

The V gene is TRBV12-3 or TRBV12-4, the J gene TRBJ1-3; unclear D gene. This CDR3 is 13 amino acids long. Trimming pared 6 bases from V and 2 bases from J, leaving 8 bases between. The chain's CDR3 is CASRRGPGNTIYF. Written as DNA, the CDR3 is TGTGCCAGCAGGCGAGGGCCTGGAAACACCATATATTTT.

This clone was recorded only once. The chain has TRBV7-9 and TRBJ2-1, with D tentatively TRBD2 (6 bases). Germline V gene sequence: CDR1 SEHNR, CDR2 FQNEAQ (reference sequence). Trimming pared 4 bases from V and 0 bases from J, leaving 16 bases between. The CDR3 is 17 amino acids. CDR3 nucleotides: TGTGCCAGCAGCTCTTTAGGGCTAGCGCGCTCCTACAATGAGCAGTTCTTC. Translated, it gives CASSSLGLARSYNEQFF.

This clone was observed many times. This chain links TRBV4-1 with TRBJ1-3; 8 bases line up with TRBD1. Germline-derived CDR1 and CDR2 are MGHRA and YSYEKL. This CDR3 contains 15 residues. The V gene end was trimmed by 0 bases and the J gene end by 4 bases; junction bases not matched to a gene: 2. CDR3 region: CASSQEAGGGNTIYF. The CDR3 DNA sequence: TGCGCCAGCAGCCAAGAAGCAGGGGGCGGAAACACCATATATTTT.

The table lists this clone with a count of one. A read error may produce the germline difference seen at one junction end. The chain uses TRBV4-1 and TRBJ1-1; D is undetermined. Germline values: CDR1 MGHRA, CDR2 YSYEKL. This CDR3 contains 12 residues. The chain's CDR3 is CASSQYDTEAFF. The CDR3 coding sequence is TGCGCCAGCAGCCAATATGACACAGAAGCTTTCTTT.

This chain connects TRBV7-8 to TRBJ1-1, with D unclear. There are 13 residues in the CDR3. Germline lookup yields CDR1 SGHVS and CDR2 FQNEAQ. V was clipped by 2 bases and J by 6 bases, with 10 bases between them. The CDR3 nucleotides are TGTGCCAGCAGCTTAATTTTGGCAGCTGAAGCTTTCTTT. Protein product: CASSLILAAEAFF.

V usage is TRBV5-1 and J usage is TRBJ1-1, with D unresolved. V was shortened by 1 base and J by 6 bases, with 13 bases between the two germline ends. CDR3 size: 14 residues. The germline CDR1 and CDR2 sequences are SGHRS and YFSETQ. For the CDR3, the DNA is TGCGCCAGCAGCTTGCCAGGAGGAACATCTGAAGCTTTCTTT. Translating gives CASSLPGGTSEAFF.

This clone has more than one count but fewer than ten. The V and J genes are TRBV6-5 and TRBJ2-2; the match to TRBD2 covers 7 bases. Trimming at V came to 7 bases and at J to 5 bases, leaving 10 bases not matched to a gene. The CDR3 totals 15 residues. Germline CDR1 MNHEY, CDR2 SVGAGI. CDR3 DNA sequence: TGTGCCAGCAAACCTGTGGGGGGGACTACCGGGGAGCTGTTTTTT. Its protein product is CASKPVGGTTGELFF.

The chain combines TRBV29-1 with TRBJ1-2; 8 bases are a match to TRBD1. V dropped 1 base and J dropped 4; count of bases not matched to a gene: 8. This CDR3 comprises 15 residues. The germline V gene encodes CDR1 SQVTM and CDR2 ANQGSEA. The CDR3 bases are TGCAGCGTTGAAGGGGGGCAGGGGGCTTTCTATGGCTACACCTTC. It is translated as CSVEGGQGAFYGYTF.

This chain joins TRBV4-1 and TRBJ2-2; D uncertain. With 0 bases removed from V and 1 base from J, the gap between germline ends came to 6 bases. The germline V gene has CDR1 MGHRA and CDR2 YSYEKL. CDR3 length equals 15 residues. CDR3 residues: CASSQDFRNTGELFF. Here the CDR3 DNA reads TGCGCCAGCAGCCAAGATTTCCGGAACACCGGGGAGCTGTTTTTT.

V gene TRBV7-6 combines with J gene TRBJ1-4; tentatively, D is TRBD1 (6 bases). The V end lost 3 bases, the J end lost 4 bases, and 9 bases lay between the germline ends. CDR1 SGHVS and CDR2 FNYEAQ come from the germline V gene. CDR3 length: 14 residues. CDR3 in DNA: TGTGCCAGCAGCTTCGGGGGGCTTAATGAAAAACTGTTTTTT. Protein product: CASSFGGLNEKLFF.

This clone was recorded a few times. The chain uses TRBV6-5 and TRBJ1-2; 7 nucleotides line up with TRBD1. Germline lookup yields CDR1 MNHEY and CDR2 SVGAGI. Germline trimming cut 4 bases from V and 5 bases from J; bases unmatched to any gene: 10. There are 15 residues in the CDR3. For the CDR3, the DNA is TGTGCCAGCAGTTCACAAGGACAGGTCGCTTATGGCTACACCTTC. It yields the protein CASSSQGQVAYGYTF.

This chain uses TRBV30 with TRBJ2-1; 12 positions agree with TRBD1. In germline, CDR1 is GTSNPN, CDR2 SVGIG (reference sequence). This CDR3 spans 18 amino acids. Trimming took 2 bases from V and 0 from J; bases not matched to a gene: 8. The CDR3 reads CAWSSGTGGYSSYNEQFF. CDR3 DNA sequence: TGTGCCTGGAGTTCCGGGACAGGGGGCTATAGCTCCTACAATGAGCAGTTCTTC.

The V call is TRBV6-2 or TRBV6-3, the J call TRBJ1-2; 9 bases fit TRBD1. V lost 8 bases to trimming and J lost 4 bases; unmatched junction nucleotides: 11. The CDR3 extends over 15 amino acids. The germline V gene encodes CDR1 MNHEY and CDR2 SVGEGT. CDR3 sequence reads: CASCPGGQGIYGYTF. DNA for the CDR3: TGTGCCAGCTGCCCGGGCGGACAGGGGATCTATGGCTACACCTTC.

The gene calls are TRBV29-1 and TRBJ2-4; 11 nucleotides align to TRBD1. V lost 2 bases to trimming and J lost 13 bases; unmatched junction nucleotides: 13. Germline V gene sequence: CDR1 SQVTM, CDR2 ANQGSEA. This CDR3 is built from 15 residues. The CDR3 region has the DNA TGCAGCGTTGAATGGACAGGGGGCGTCAATAAGATCCAGTACTTC. It translates to CSVEWTGGVNKIQYF.

The V call is TRBV11-2, the J call TRBJ1-2; the D gene is possibly TRBD1 (5 bases). The CDR3 is 15 residues long. The germline V gene has CDR1 SGHAT and CDR2 FQNNGV. Trimming removed 1 base from V and 4 bases from J, with 13 bases in between. This chain's CDR3 is CASSLVRGTGYGYTF. Written as DNA, the CDR3 is TGTGCCAGCAGCTTAGTTAGGGGAACCGGCTATGGCTACACCTTC. The variable domain in full, with the rest retrieved from reference TRBV11-2 and TRBJ1-2, is EAGVAQSPRYKIIEKRQSVAFWCNPISGHATLYWYQQILGQGPKLLIQFQNNGVVDDSQLPKDRFSAERLKGVDSTLKIQPAKLEDSAVYLCASSLVRGTGYGYTFGSGTRLTVV.

The chain combines TRBV5-1 with TRBJ2-3; possible D gene TRBD1, 6 bases. V lost 4 bases and J lost 0, with 12 bases in between. Per germline, CDR1 SGHRS and CDR2 YFSETQ. The CDR3 is made up of 15 amino acids. CDR3 bases: TGCGCCAGCAGCCGGGACACCGCTAGCACAGATACGCAGTATTTT. This sequence encodes CASSRDTASTDTQYF.

The J gene is TRBJ2-7, the V gene TRBV6-5; 11 nucleotides align to TRBD1. The CDR3 has 15 residues. Looked up from germline, CDR1 is MNHEY and CDR2 is SVGAGI. V lost 1 base and J lost 5; bases outside the gene matches: 4. CDR3 region: CASSYLDRGLNEQYF. CDR3 DNA sequence: TGTGCCAGCAGTTACTTGGACAGGGGGCTGAACGAGCAGTACTTC.

The rearrangement joins TRBV5-6 to TRBJ2-1; the D gene is possibly TRBD2 (6 bases). Germline assignment: CDR1 SGHDT and CDR2 YYEEEE. The V end lost 4 bases, the J end lost 1 base, and 12 bases lay between the germline ends. This CDR3 spans 15 amino acids. As DNA, the CDR3 is TGTGCCAGCAGCCTCGGGACTCCTTCCTACAATGAGCAGTTCTTC. It is translated as CASSLGTPSYNEQFF.

The rearrangement joins TRBV10-2 to TRBJ2-7; no reliable D call. V was clipped by 1 base and J by 0 bases, with 10 bases between them. The CDR3 is 15 residues long. The V gene's germline CDR1 is WSHSY and CDR2 SAAADI. The CDR3 coding sequence is TGCGCCAGCAGTGAGTTAAGCGTGAGCTCCTACGAGCAGTACTTC. Residues: CASSELSVSSYEQYF.

Written as DNA, the CDR3 is TGTGCCAGCAGCTCGAGTGGTGGCAATCAGCCCCAGCATTTT. It codes for CASSSSGGNQPQHF. This chain connects TRBV7-2 to TRBJ1-5, with no clear D. Deletions cut 4 bases from V and 2 bases from J, with 9 bases between. There are 14 residues in the CDR3. The germline V gene has CDR1 SGHTA and CDR2 FQGNSA.

The chain recombines TRBV15 with TRBJ2-5, with D tentatively TRBD2 (5 bases). The CDR3 contains 15 residues. V was trimmed by 0 bases and J by 2 bases, leaving 10 bases between them. Per germline, CDR1 LNHNV and CDR2 YYDKDF (reference sequence). The CDR3 sequence is CATSRDLGVQETQYF. In DNA, the CDR3 is TGTGCCACCAGCAGAGATCTCGGGGTACAAGAGACCCAGTACTTC. Using reference TRBV15 and TRBJ2-5 for the parts outside the CDR3, the full variable domain is DAMVIQNPRYQVTQFGKPVTLSCSQTLNHNVMYWYQQKSSQAPKLLFHYYDKDFNNEADTPDNFQSRRPNTSFCFLDIRSPGLGDTAMYLCATSRDLGVQETQYFGPGTRLLVL.

The chain carries TRBV7-6 and TRBJ1-1; the match to TRBD1 covers 10 bases. The V gene's germline CDR1 is SGHVS and CDR2 FNYEAQ. V shed 5 bases, J shed 8 bases, and the junction held 17 bases outside the gene matches. The CDR3 has 17 residues. The CDR3 DNA reads TGTGCCAGCAGCCGAAATCCGGGACAGGGGACCCTGAGGGAAGCTTTCTTT. Amino acid sequence: CASSRNPGQGTLREAFF. Drawing the rest from reference TRBV7-6 and TRBJ1-1, the complete variable domain is GAGVSQSPRYKVTKRGQDVALRCDPISGHVSLYWYRQALGQGPEFLTYFNYEAQQDKSGLPNDRFSAERPEGSISTLTIQRTEQRDSAMYRCASSRNPGQGTLREAFFGQGTRLTVV.

This CDR3 reads CASSLDGHDNSPLHF. CDR3 in DNA: TGCGCCAGCAGCTTGGATGGACATGATAATTCACCCCTCCACTTT. The rearrangement uses TRBV5-1 and TRBJ1-6, with D perhaps matching TRBD1 (5 bases). The CDR3 covers 15 residues. CDR1 and CDR2 (germline): SGHRS, YFSETQ. V was shortened by 0 bases and J by 5 bases, with 9 bases between the two germline ends. The entire variable domain, with the rest obtained from reference TRBV5-1 and TRBJ1-6, is as follows: KAGVTQTPRYLIKTRGQQVTLSCSPISGHRSVSWYQQTPGQGLQFLFEYFSETQRNKGNFPGRFSGRQFSNSRSEMNVSTLELGDSALYLCASSLDGHDNSPLHFGNGTRLTVT.

CDR3 amino acids: CASSEKSRVTGLMETQYF. The CDR3 nucleotides are TGTGCCAGCAGTGAAAAGTCTCGGGTGACAGGGTTGATGGAGACCCAGTACTTC. The V gene is TRBV25-1, the J gene TRBJ2-5; 7 bases are a match to TRBD1. The CDR3 is 18 amino acids. Germline CDR1 and CDR2: MGHDK and SYGVNS. Unmatched junction bases numbered 17, after V lost 2 bases and J lost 5 bases.

CDR3 sequence reads: CASSLVAARIENYGYTF. The CDR3 nucleotides are TGCGCCAGCAGCTTGGTAGCGGCGCGAATCGAAAACTATGGCTACACCTTC. V gene TRBV5-1 combines with J gene TRBJ1-2; D not resolved. This CDR3 has 17 residues. The V end was cut by 0 bases, the J end by 2 bases, with 17 bases between. Germline lookup yields CDR1 SGHRS and CDR2 YFSETQ.